What follows describes a single T cell receptor beta chain. The target antigen is unknown. This sample stems from a study of identical twins. Study-wide findings and caveats: Cross-sectional statistics underpinned the conclusions; the same donors were not followed.

Trimming cost V 3 bases and J 11 bases, with 19 bases left between them. The CDR3 totals 14 residues. Germline V gene data show CDR1 as LGHNT and CDR2 as FRNRAP. MiXCR, run by TCRdb on the 5' RACE reads, gives a single entry per CDR3 protein. The sample includes 1.5 million to 2 million distinct CDR3 sequences, around 29% seen only once; the top ten take around 0.3%. The source of this sequence is a newborn girl in good health. The J gene is TRBJ2-5, the V gene TRBV12-5; D is unresolved. Material for sequencing was cord blood. The CDR3: CASGLGQGSDEQYF. In DNA form, the CDR3 reads TGTGCTAGTGGTTTAGGTCAAGGGTCCGATGAGCAGTACTTC.